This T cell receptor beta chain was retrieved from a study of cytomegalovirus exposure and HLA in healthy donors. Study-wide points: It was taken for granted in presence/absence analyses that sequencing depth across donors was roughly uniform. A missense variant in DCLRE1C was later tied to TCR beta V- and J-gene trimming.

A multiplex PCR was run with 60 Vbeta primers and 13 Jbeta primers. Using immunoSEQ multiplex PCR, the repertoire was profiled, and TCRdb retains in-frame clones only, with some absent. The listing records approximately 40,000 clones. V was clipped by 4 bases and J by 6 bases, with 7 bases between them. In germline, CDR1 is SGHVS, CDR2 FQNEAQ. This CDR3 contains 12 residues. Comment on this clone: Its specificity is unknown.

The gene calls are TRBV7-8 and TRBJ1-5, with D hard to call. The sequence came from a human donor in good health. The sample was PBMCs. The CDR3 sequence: CASSSYGQPQHF. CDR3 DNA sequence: TGTGCCAGCAGCTCCTACGGTCAGCCCCAGCATTTT.